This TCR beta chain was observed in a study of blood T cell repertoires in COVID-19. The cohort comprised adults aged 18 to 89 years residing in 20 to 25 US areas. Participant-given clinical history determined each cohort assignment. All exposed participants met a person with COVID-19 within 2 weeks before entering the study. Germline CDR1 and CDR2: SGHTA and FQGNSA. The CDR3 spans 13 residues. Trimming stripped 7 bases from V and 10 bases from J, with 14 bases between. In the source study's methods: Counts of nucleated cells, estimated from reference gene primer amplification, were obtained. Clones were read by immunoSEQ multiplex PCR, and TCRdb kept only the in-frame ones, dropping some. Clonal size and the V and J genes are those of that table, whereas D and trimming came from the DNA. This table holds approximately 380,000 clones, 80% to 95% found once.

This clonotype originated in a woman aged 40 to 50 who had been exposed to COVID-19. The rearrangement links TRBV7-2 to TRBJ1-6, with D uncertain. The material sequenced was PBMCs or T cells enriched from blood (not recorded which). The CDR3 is CASNPSPRSPLHF. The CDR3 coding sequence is TGTGCCAGCAACCCCTCGCCGAGGTCACCCCTCCACTTT.